The 18 T cell receptor beta chains in this list originate from one sample, sequenced in a study of T cell responses to AZD1222 COVID-19 vaccine. Here immunoSEQ multiplex PCR was the method, and the copy in TCRdb shows in-frame clones only, minus some. The data contain about 89,000 clones, approximately 90% of them singletons. The sample was peripheral blood, taken 28 days after the second AZD1222 dose. The source of these receptors is an adult who received the AZD1222 COVID-19 vaccine.

V gene TRBV3-1 (or the pseudogene TRBV3-2) combines with J gene TRBJ2-1, with D tentatively TRBD2 (5 bases). Looked up from germline, CDR1 is LGHDT and CDR2 is YNNKEL (reference sequence). The V end lost 2 bases, the J end lost 12 bases, and 14 bases lay between the germline ends. The CDR3 is 13 residues long. CDR3: CASSQTRAAGQFF. CDR3 in DNA: TGTGCCAGCAGCCAAACTCGTGCTGCGGGGCAGTTCTTC.

The gene calls are TRBV5-4 and TRBJ1-1; unclear D gene. CDR1 and CDR2 (germline): SGHNT, YYREEE (reference sequence). Trimming pared 3 bases from V and 6 bases from J, leaving 18 bases between. The CDR3 runs to 15 residues. Here the CDR3 reads CASSWRLDQRAEAFF. The CDR3 DNA reads as TGTGCCAGCAGCTGGAGACTGGACCAGAGAGCTGAAGCTTTCTTT.

This chain uses TRBV3-1 (or the pseudogene TRBV3-2) with TRBJ2-7, with D perhaps TRBD1 or TRBD2 (5 bases each). V was shortened by 0 bases and J by 2 bases, with 8 bases between the two germline ends. This CDR3 has 14 residues. Germline CDR1 reads LGHDT; CDR2 reads YNNKEL (reference sequence). The CDR3 DNA reads TGTGCCAGCAGCCAAGATACGGGGCCCTACGAGCAGTACTTC. This sequence encodes CASSQDTGPYEQYF.

This chain links TRBV6-5 with TRBJ1-4; TRBD1 might be the D (5 bases). Germline-derived CDR1 and CDR2 are MNHEY and SVGAGI. V lost 6 bases, J lost 5 bases, and 13 bases lay in between. The CDR3 contains 14 residues. CDR3 nucleotide sequence: TGTGCCAGCAGGTTCGGGGGGGTCAATGAAAAACTGTTTTTT. The encoded protein is CASRFGGVNEKLFF.

The chain uses TRBV6-4 and TRBJ1-2, with D possibly being TRBD1 (6 bases). The CDR3 is 12 residues long. Germline V gene lookup returns CDR1 MRHNA and CDR2 SNTAGT. Trimming took 8 bases from V and 7 from J, leaving 14 bases between them. CDR3 nucleotide sequence: TGTGCCAGCGGCACAGGGAGCGGTGGCTACACCTTC. Translated, it gives CASGTGSGGYTF.

This clone was detected only a few times. The gene calls are TRBV11-1 and TRBJ1-1, with D possibly being TRBD1 (5 bases). CDR1 SGHAT and CDR2 FQDESV come from the germline V gene (reference sequence). V was trimmed by 5 bases and J by 1 base, leaving 11 bases between them. The CDR3 spans 14 residues. Written as DNA, the CDR3 is TGTGCCAGCAGCCCGCGACAGACGAACACTGAAGCTTTCTTT. Translated, it gives CASSPRQTNTEAFF.

The chain links TRBV5-1 to TRBJ2-3; TRBD2 aligns across 10 bases. CDR3 length: 14 amino acids. The ends lost 7 bases at V and 5 bases at J; junction bases unmatched: 7. Germline lookup yields CDR1 SGHRS and CDR2 YFSETQ. CDR3 in DNA: TGCGCCAGCGGGAGCGGGGGGGCCGGAGATACGCAGTATTTT. Residues: CASGSGGAGDTQYF.

This chain links TRBV12-3 or TRBV12-4 with TRBJ2-7; D unresolved. This CDR3 comprises 11 residues. The V end was cut by 5 bases, the J end by 2 bases, with 4 bases between. CDR3 residues: CASSKTYEQYF. DNA for the CDR3: TGTGCCAGCAGTAAAACCTACGAGCAGTACTTC.

Concerning this clone itself: One end of the junction varies from germline; a read error may be responsible. The chain uses TRBV6-4 and TRBJ2-7, with unresolved D. This CDR3 spans 12 amino acids. CDR1 and CDR2 (germline): MRHNA, SNTAGT. CDR3 sequence reads: CASSDGVGSPTF. The DNA for the CDR3 is TGTGCCAGCAGTGACGGTGTTGGGTCTCCTACCTTT.

The rearrangement uses TRBV18 and TRBJ2-7; 8 nucleotides agree with TRBD1. Unmatched junction bases numbered 3, after V lost 0 bases and J lost 2 bases. Germline V gives CDR1 KGHSH, CDR2 LQKENI. The CDR3 is made up of 15 amino acids. CDR3 coding DNA: TGTGCCAGCTCACCACCGACGACAGGGGCCTACGAGCAGTACTTC. It is translated as CASSPPTTGAYEQYF.

The rearrangement uses TRBV28 and TRBJ2-5, with a possible D match to TRBD1 (5 bases). CDR3 length: 13 amino acids. Germline loops: CDR1 MDHEN, CDR2 SYDVKM. With 7 bases removed from V and 5 bases from J, the gap between germline ends came to 14 bases. The CDR3 region is CASMNWGWETQYF. The CDR3 DNA reads as TGTGCCAGCATGAACTGGGGCTGGGAGACCCAGTACTTC. The full variable domain, with the rest looked up from reference TRBV28 and TRBJ2-5, is DVKVTQSSRYLVKRTGEKVFLECVQDMDHENMFWYRQDPGLGLRLIYFSYDVKMKEKGDIPEGYSVSREKKERFSLILESASTNQTSMYLCASMNWGWETQYFGPGTRLLVL.

Points on this clone: The same CDR3 is also encoded by other DNA sequences in this sample. The gene calls are TRBV5-1 and TRBJ1-1; no reliable D call. Looked up from germline, CDR1 is SGHRS and CDR2 is YFSETQ. V lost 0 bases, J lost 0 bases, and 3 bases lay in between. This CDR3 spans 13 amino acids. The CDR3 DNA reads TGCGCCAGCAGCTTGGCAGTGAACACTGAAGCTTTCTTT. Its translation: CASSLAVNTEAFF. The variable domain in full, with the rest retrieved from reference TRBV5-1 and TRBJ1-1, is KAGVTQTPRYLIKTRGQQVTLSCSPISGHRSVSWYQQTPGQGLQFLFEYFSETQRNKGNFPGRFSGRQFSNSRSEMNVSTLELGDSALYLCASSLAVNTEAFFGQGTRLTVV.

This clone was picked up one time. The V and J genes are TRBV5-4 and TRBJ2-7; TRBD2 matches at 7 bases. Germline trimming cut 3 bases from V and 5 bases from J; bases unmatched to any gene: 5. This CDR3 contains 13 residues. CDR1 is SGHNT and CDR2 is YYREEE in the germline V gene (reference sequence). DNA for the CDR3: TGTGCCAGCAGCTCCCCGGGGGGAGACGAGCAGTACTTC. Protein: CASSSPGGDEQYF.

The V gene is TRBV29-1, the J gene TRBJ1-2; D is possibly TRBD1 (5 bases). The V and J ends lost 3 bases and 3 bases respectively, with 14 bases between them. CDR1 and CDR2 (germline): SQVTM, ANQGSEA. This CDR3 is 14 amino acids long. CDR3 amino acids: CSVDDGGFYYGYTF. In DNA form, the CDR3 reads TGCAGCGTTGATGATGGGGGGTTCTACTATGGCTACACCTTC.

The chain links TRBV4-2 to TRBJ1-2, with 8 bases fitting TRBD1. This CDR3 comprises 15 residues. Germline CDR1 is LGHNA and CDR2 is YNFKEQ. J was trimmed by 1 base and V by 3 bases; bases with no gene match: 4. The CDR3 spells CASSQEDRDNYGYTF. The CDR3 nucleotides are TGTGCCAGCAGCCAGGAGGACAGGGATAACTATGGCTACACCTTC.

The V gene is TRBV2, the J gene TRBJ1-2, with 9 bases matching TRBD1. The CDR3 covers 15 residues. From germline, CDR1 is SNHLY and CDR2 FYNNEI. Germline trimming cut 2 bases from V and 8 bases from J; bases unmatched to any gene: 9. CDR3 bases: TGTGCCAGCAGTGAATTGGGGACAGGGCTAGAGGGCTACACCTTC. It translates to CASSELGTGLEGYTF.

This chain links TRBV5-3 with TRBJ2-4; D ambiguous. TRBV5-3 is reported as an ORF; its role is uncertain. Trimming stripped 2 bases from V and 1 base from J, with 16 bases between. This CDR3 is 17 amino acids long. CDR3 DNA sequence: TGTGCCAGAAGCTTACTACCGGGCCCAGCGGCCAAAAACATTCAGTACTTC. Its protein is CARSLLPGPAAKNIQYF.

The chain employs TRBV5-5 and TRBJ1-6, with D maybe TRBD1 (6 bases). CDR1 and CDR2 (germline): SGHKS, YYEKEE (reference sequence). The V gene lost 1 base and the J gene lost 5 bases, with 22 bases spanning the gap. The CDR3 runs to 19 residues. The CDR3 loop reads CASSLRFGDRKLNNSPLHF. CDR3 nucleotides: TGTGCCAGCAGCTTGAGGTTTGGCGACAGGAAACTCAATAATTCACCCCTCCACTTT.